This T cell receptor beta chain derives from a study of spatial heterogeneity in lung cancer. The CDR3 has 16 residues. Germline assignment: CDR1 SEHNR and CDR2 FQNEAQ (reference sequence). V shed 5 bases, J shed 4 bases, and the junction held 7 bases outside the gene matches. Time point indicated: sample taken at primary tumor resection. Study-wide findings and caveats: TCRs found ubiquitously expanded in tumor appeared in blood more at resection than at follow-up.

Each CDR3 protein gets one entry after TCRdb re-called the 5' RACE reads with MiXCR. This table holds about 7,900 distinct CDR3 sequences, around 4.5% found once. As concerns this clonotype: What it recognizes is unknown.

The sample in question was PBMCs, obtained at surgery. The rearrangement links TRBV7-9 to TRBJ2-6, with TRBD1 identical over 8 bases. This TCR came from a male donor with early-stage non-small cell lung cancer. The CDR3 DNA sequence: TGTGCCAGCAGCACCGGACAGGGAGAAGGGGCCAACGTCCTGACTTTC. This encodes CASSTGQGEGANVLTF.